This T cell receptor beta chain was sequenced during a study of pediatric ulcerative colitis. Regarding the study as a whole: Rectal pinch biopsies may have included blood-derived T cells, especially in patients with overt colitis. Clonal expansions reduced rectal repertoire diversity in acute severe colitis.

Sequencing depth was up to 500,000 reads per sample. TCRdb's copy holds only in-frame clones and misses some; the assay was immunoSEQ multiplex PCR. Of fewer than 30,000 clones listed, roughly 71% are singletons. After removal of 4 bases from V and 0 bases from J, the junction contained 15 bases not matched to a gene. Germline CDR1 KGHSH, CDR2 LQKENI. This CDR3 comprises 20 residues. The rectum was sampled with one to two pinch biopsies at colonoscopy. Turning to this clone: The antigen is not known.

This chain links TRBV18 with TRBJ2-1; TRBD2 aligns across 10 bases. Sequenced material: gut tissue. The TCR originated in a boy younger than 18 with severe ulcerative colitis. CDR3 bases: TGTGCCAGCTCACGGAGACTAGCGGGCGAAGGGAAAGTCTCCTACAATGAGCAGTTCTTC. This translates into CASSRRLAGEGKVSYNEQFF. Complete variable domain (other parts from reference TRBV18 and TRBJ2-1): NAGVMQNPRHLVRRRGQEARLRCSPMKGHSHVYWYRQLPEEGLKFMVYLQKENIIDESGMPKERFSAEFPKEGPSILRIQQVVRGDSAAYFCASSRRLAGEGKVSYNEQFFGPGTRLTVL.